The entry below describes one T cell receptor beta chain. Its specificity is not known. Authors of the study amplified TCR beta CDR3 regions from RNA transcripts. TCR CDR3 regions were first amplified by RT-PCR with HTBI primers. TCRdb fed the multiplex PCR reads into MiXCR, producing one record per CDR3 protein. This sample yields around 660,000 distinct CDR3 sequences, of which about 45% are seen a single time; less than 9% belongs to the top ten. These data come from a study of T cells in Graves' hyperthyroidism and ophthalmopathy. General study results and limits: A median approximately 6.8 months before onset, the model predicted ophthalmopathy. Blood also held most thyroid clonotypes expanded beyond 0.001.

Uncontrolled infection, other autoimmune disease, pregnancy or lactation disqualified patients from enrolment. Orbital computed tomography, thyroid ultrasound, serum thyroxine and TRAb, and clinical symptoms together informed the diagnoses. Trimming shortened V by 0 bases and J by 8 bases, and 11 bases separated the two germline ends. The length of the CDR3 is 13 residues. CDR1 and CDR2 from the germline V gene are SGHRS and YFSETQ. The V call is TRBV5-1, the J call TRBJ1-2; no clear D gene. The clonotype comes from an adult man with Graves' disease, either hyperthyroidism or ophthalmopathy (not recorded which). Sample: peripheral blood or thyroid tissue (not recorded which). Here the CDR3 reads CASSLGASGGYTF. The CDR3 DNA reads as TGCGCCAGCAGCTTGGGGGCGTCTGGCGGCTACACCTTC.